This TCR beta chain derives from a study of blood T cell repertoires in COVID-19 (dated by TCRdb to 2020 to 2022). Background for the entire study: Samples covering the acute and convalescent phases of COVID-19 were provided by collaborators in the United States, Italy and Spain. Samples were obtained from the ongoing ImmuneRACE study (first 160 participants) and from approximately 1,200 subjects provided by 6 global collaborators. The dataset comprised deeply sampled blood TCRbeta repertoires from subjects exposed to, actively infected with, or recovered from COVID-19. The repertoires were released in a freely available public database intended as a resource for research on the immune response to SARS-CoV-2. The sample metadata nearly always contained a de-identified subject ID, COVID-19 status, age in years and sex. The prospective study material was composed of cDNA or gDNA derived from T cells, B-cell-depleted T cells, or PBMCs. Where HLA class I and class II types were available, the types were taken from metadata supplied by the sample provider, not from assay-based typing. Study-wide conclusions, independent of this receptor: How much clinical and demographic metadata was included differed by source and by participant, and the metadata was provided uncurated.

In the case of this clone: The antigen it binds to is not known. No much larger clone is present one base from it, and per-base qualities are unavailable.

Relative to germline, V is missing 0 bases and J is missing 6 bases, with 4 bases of the junction outside any gene match. The CDR3 runs 14 amino acids, cysteine and phenylalanine included. Just the 42-base CDR3 DNA is kept, in frame starting at base 1. CDR1 and CDR2, looked up from the germline V gene, are MNHEY and SVGEGT. The immunoSEQ Assay, a bias-controlled multiplex PCR, was used to amplify TCRbeta CDR3 regions from genomic DNA. As for the authors' bioinformatics: Nucleated cell counts per sample were estimated from amplification of reference gene primers within the assay. Sequence reads were collapsed and filtered to measure the absolute abundance of every unique TCRbeta CDR3 rearrangement. For each sample, productive Simpson clonality was calculated as the square root of Simpson's diversity index over productive rearrangements. TCRdb's version of the immuneACCESS table is confined to in-frame rearrangements and falls short of the full clone set. An unresolved V gene accounts for under half of the shortfall where checked; the remainder is of unknown origin. From that table come the V and J calls and clone size; the DNA was used to work out D and trimming. Present in this sample are about 230,000 clones, approximately 84% of which were seen just once. About 0.91% of the sample rests with the top ten.

The collaborating institutions used their own protocols to collect whole blood in K2EDTA tubes. Collaborator samples were shipped for TCRbeta analysis as frozen whole blood, isolated PBMCs, or DNA extracted from either sample type. Material: peripheral blood. Recombination joined TRBV6-2 or TRBV6-3 with TRBJ1-1, with 7 central nucleotides matching TRBD1. The receptor's source is a man aged 35 to 55 with acute or convalescent COVID-19. The DNA sequence is TGTGCCAGCAGTTACTCGCTGACAGGGCCTGAAGCTTTCTTT. This translates into CASSYSLTGPEAFF.